The 29 T cell receptor beta chains below were found in one sample sequenced in a study of cytomegalovirus exposure and HLA in healthy donors. Use of 60 Vbeta and 13 Jbeta primers characterized the PCR. The repertoire was sequenced with immunoSEQ multiplex PCR; TCRdb's copy has only in-frame clones and lacks some. The sample lists roughly 120,000 clones; 65% to 90% were seen once. The specimen was PBMCs. These receptors were obtained from a woman in her thirties or forties in good health and CMV-seronegative.

The rearrangement joins TRBV6-1 to TRBJ1-1; 9 bases agree with TRBD1. There are 17 residues in the CDR3. V lost 4 bases, J lost 0 bases, and 9 bases stayed unmatched. CDR1 is MNHNS and CDR2 is SASEGT in the germline V gene. This CDR3 reads CASSAPGQGKMNTEAFF. The CDR3 coding sequence is TGTGCCAGCAGTGCTCCGGGACAGGGAAAAATGAACACTGAAGCTTTCTTT.

The V gene is TRBV5-4, the J gene TRBJ2-2; the D gene is possibly TRBD2 (6 bases). Trimming took 5 bases from V and 3 from J, leaving 11 bases between them. The CDR3 contains 14 residues. Germline CDR1 and CDR2: SGHNT and YYREEE (reference sequence). CDR3 sequence (DNA): TGTGCCAGCAGGCGGGACTCTTACACCGGGGAGCTGTTTTTT. Its protein product is CASRRDSYTGELFF.

The genes are TRBV15 and TRBJ1-5; a weak D match, TRBD1 (5 bases). Trimming took 0 bases from V and 11 from J, leaving 14 bases between them. Germline assignment: CDR1 LNHNV and CDR2 YYDKDF (reference sequence). The length of the CDR3 is 14 residues. The CDR3 nucleotides are TGTGCCACCAGCAGAGAGCAGGGTTCTAGGGCCCAGCATTTT. The encoded protein is CATSREQGSRAQHF.

The chain combines TRBV1 with TRBJ1-2. TRBV1 counts as a pseudogene. The CDR3 has 17 amino acids. Here the CDR3 DNA reads TGCACCAGCACCTACTTTTCAGCCGGGTTACGGAACTATGGTTACACCTTC. It encodes CTSTYFSAGLRNYGYTF.

This clone turned up a few times. The V and J genes are TRBV10-1 and TRBJ2-7; D not certain. The V gene's germline CDR1 is WNHNN and CDR2 SYGVQD (reference sequence). The V end was cut by 3 bases, the J end by 4 bases, with 4 bases between. The CDR3 sequence is 11 residues long. The CDR3 region is CASSDHYEQYF. The CDR3 nucleotides read TGCGCCAGCAGTGATCATTACGAGCAGTACTTC.

This clone was picked up a small number of times. The chain links TRBV5-1 to TRBJ1-1; D might be TRBD1 (6 bases). The V end was cut by 6 bases, the J end by 5 bases, with 14 bases between. Germline-derived CDR1 and CDR2 are SGHRS and YFSETQ. The CDR3 consists of 13 residues. The chain's CDR3 is CASTRDRYTEAFF. Written as DNA, the CDR3 is TGCGCCAGCACAAGAGACAGGTATACTGAAGCTTTCTTT.

V is TRBV7-9 and J is TRBJ1-5; D might be TRBD1 (6 bases). This CDR3 spans 17 amino acids. Trimming pared 3 bases from V and 2 bases from J, leaving 17 bases between. Looked up from germline, CDR1 is SEHNR and CDR2 is FQNEAQ (reference sequence). Here the CDR3 DNA reads TGTGCCAGCAGCTTGACCGTACAGGGTGAGGGCAATCAGCCCCAGCATTTT. This sequence encodes CASSLTVQGEGNQPQHF.

The V and J genes are TRBV5-1 and TRBJ2-3; no firm D call. CDR1 SGHRS and CDR2 YFSETQ come from the germline V gene. The CDR3 totals 14 residues. V was clipped by 4 bases and J by 0 bases, with 9 bases between them. This CDR3 reads CASSKWASTDTQYF. DNA of the CDR3: TGCGCCAGCAGCAAGTGGGCGAGCACAGATACGCAGTATTTT. Looking up the rest from reference TRBV5-1 and TRBJ2-3 gives the full variable domain: KAGVTQTPRYLIKTRGQQVTLSCSPISGHRSVSWYQQTPGQGLQFLFEYFSETQRNKGNFPGRFSGRQFSNSRSEMNVSTLELGDSALYLCASSKWASTDTQYFGPGTRLTVL.

The CDR3 DNA is TGTGCCAGCTCACAACGAACAGGGACCGACACCGGGGAGCTGTTTTTT. This translates into CASSQRTGTDTGELFF. The J gene is TRBJ2-2, the V gene TRBV18; D is possibly TRBD1 (6 bases). This CDR3 has 16 residues. In germline, CDR1 is KGHSH, CDR2 LQKENI. Trimming cost V 4 bases and J 3 bases, with 15 bases left between them.

The chain links TRBV9 to TRBJ2-3; 14 bases match TRBD2. With 3 bases clipped from V and 13 bases from J, the junction kept 4 bases outside the gene matches. The CDR3 is made up of 13 amino acids. Germline V gives CDR1 SGDLS, CDR2 YYNGEE. The CDR3 region is CASSAGTSGREYF. The DNA of the CDR3 is TGTGCCAGCAGCGCCGGGACTAGCGGGAGAGAGTATTTT. The variable domain in full, with the rest retrieved from reference TRBV9 and TRBJ2-3, is DSGVTQTPKHLITATGQRVTLRCSPRSGDLSVYWYQQSLDQGLQFLIQYYNGEERAKGNILERFSAQQFPDLHSELNLSSLELGDSALYFCASSAGTSGREYFGPGTRLTVL.

The chain carries TRBV19 and TRBJ2-1; 9 bases agree with TRBD1. V was clipped by 6 bases and J by 8 bases; unmatched bases: 5. In germline, CDR1 is LNHDA, CDR2 SQIVND (reference sequence). The CDR3 totals 13 residues. The CDR3 loop reads CASSLGQGYEQFF. DNA of the CDR3: TGTGCCAGTAGCTTGGGACAGGGCTATGAGCAGTTCTTC.

V is TRBV4-1 and J is TRBJ2-1, with D possibly TRBD1 on 5 matching bases. Germline CDR1 and CDR2: MGHRA and YSYEKL. V was pared by 1 base and J by 8 bases, with 6 bases between. The CDR3 spans 12 residues. The chain's CDR3 is CASSQVGDEQFF. The CDR3 DNA sequence: TGCGCCAGCAGCCAAGTAGGGGATGAGCAGTTCTTC.

V and J are TRBV18 and TRBJ1-1, with TRBD1 matching over 8 bases. With 1 base clipped from V and 2 bases from J, the junction kept 3 bases outside the gene matches. The CDR3 is 15 residues long. The V gene's germline CDR1 is KGHSH and CDR2 LQKENI. As DNA, the CDR3 is TGTGCCAGCTCACCACGAGACAGGGGCAACACTGAAGCTTTCTTT. Its protein product is CASSPRDRGNTEAFF.

The rearrangement uses TRBV9 and TRBJ2-7, with D perhaps matching TRBD2 (6 bases). The V gene lost 2 bases and the J gene lost 3 bases, with 12 bases spanning the gap. The CDR3 is 14 amino acids. CDR1 and CDR2 (germline): SGDLS, YYNGEE. CDR3 DNA: TGTGCCAGCAGCGTTGGCGAGACTAGCTACGAGCAGTACTTC. Translating gives CASSVGETSYEQYF. Filled out from reference TRBV9 and TRBJ2-7, the complete variable domain reads DSGVTQTPKHLITATGQRVTLRCSPRSGDLSVYWYQQSLDQGLQFLIQYYNGEERAKGNILERFSAQQFPDLHSELNLSSLELGDSALYFCASSVGETSYEQYFGPGTRLTVT.

The rearrangement links TRBV5-5 to TRBJ2-7, with D uncertain. Trimming shortened V by 1 base and J by 3 bases, and 5 bases separated the two germline ends. Germline CDR1 SGHKS, CDR2 YYEKEE (reference sequence). The CDR3 extends over 12 amino acids. DNA of the CDR3: TGTGCCAGCAGCTTGCCGGGCTACGAGCAGTACTTC. It translates to CASSLPGYEQYF.

The CDR3 region is CASSPQGQWDYEQYF. The DNA of the CDR3 is TGTGCCAGCTCACCACAGGGGCAGTGGGACTACGAGCAGTACTTC. The V call is TRBV18, the J call TRBJ2-7; maybe TRBD1 (5 bases). Germline CDR1 KGHSH, CDR2 LQKENI. The V end was cut by 1 base, the J end by 3 bases, with 13 bases between. The CDR3 contains 15 residues.

This chain connects TRBV9 to TRBJ2-1; 10 bases line up with TRBD2. The CDR3 loop spans 20 amino acids. J lost 0 bases, V lost 1 base, and 13 bases had no gene match. Germline CDR1 reads SGDLS; CDR2 reads YYNGEE. The CDR3 spells CASSVSGSASGSRSYNEQFF. DNA of the CDR3: TGTGCCAGCAGCGTATCAGGGTCGGCTAGCGGGAGCCGCTCCTACAATGAGCAGTTCTTC.

The J gene is TRBJ2-3, the V gene TRBV4-1; TRBD2 agrees at 9 bases. The CDR3 is 17 residues long. Germline V gene lookup returns CDR1 MGHRA and CDR2 YSYEKL. V shed 0 bases, J shed 4 bases, and the junction held 8 bases outside the gene matches. The CDR3 sequence is CASSQEFGSGSSDTQYF. The CDR3 DNA reads as TGCGCCAGCAGCCAAGAGTTTGGTAGCGGGAGTTCAGATACGCAGTATTTT.

This clone was found a few times. The chain carries TRBV6-6 and TRBJ2-7; TRBD1 matches at 7 bases. Germline CDR1 reads MNHNY; CDR2 reads SVGAGI (reference sequence). The length of the CDR3 is 16 residues. The ends lost 8 bases at V and 4 bases at J; junction bases unmatched: 17. The CDR3 sequence is CASLSPPGQKRYEQYF. CDR3 nucleotide sequence: TGTGCCAGCCTCTCACCTCCGGGACAGAAGAGATACGAGCAGTACTTC.

CDR3 DNA sequence: TGTGCCAGCAGTGACTCGTCTAGCGGGGGGGCTGGCCAGTTCTTC. Translated: CASSDSSSGGAGQFF. The rearrangement links TRBV6-4 to TRBJ2-1; 12 bases are shared with TRBD2. The CDR3 extends over 15 amino acids. Germline V CDR1 and CDR2: MRHNA, SNTAGT. The J segment lost 13 bases and the V segment lost 0 bases, leaving 7 bases of the junction unmatched.

This chain links TRBV6-1 with TRBJ2-7, with a possible D match to TRBD2 (5 bases). Germline loops: CDR1 MNHNS, CDR2 SASEGT. This CDR3 contains 12 residues. Trimming took 7 bases from V and 3 from J, leaving 10 bases between them. The CDR3 region has the DNA TGTGCCAGCATAGTGGGGAGCTACGAGCAGTACTTC. Translated: CASIVGSYEQYF.

J is TRBJ2-7 and V is TRBV7-8, with a tentative D call TRBD1 (5 bases). Between the trimmed V and J ends, which lost 3 bases and 2 bases, there was a span of 11 bases. The germline gives CDR1 SGHVS, CDR2 FQNEAQ. The CDR3 loop spans 14 amino acids. The CDR3 sequence: CASSLLGVTYEQYF. In DNA, the CDR3 is TGTGCCAGCAGCTTGCTAGGGGTCACCTACGAGCAGTACTTC.

The chain employs TRBV7-6 and TRBJ2-5, with TRBD1 as a possible D gene (6 bases). The CDR3 length is 14 residues. Germline V lookup: CDR1 SGHVS, CDR2 FNYEAQ. Trimming pared 8 bases from V and 2 bases from J, leaving 15 bases between. CDR3 coding DNA: TGTGCCAGCGCGGGCAGGGGTCAACAAGAGACCCAGTACTTC. Translating it yields CASAGRGQQETQYF. The entire variable domain, with the rest obtained from reference TRBV7-6 and TRBJ2-5, is as follows: GAGVSQSPRYKVTKRGQDVALRCDPISGHVSLYWYRQALGQGPEFLTYFNYEAQQDKSGLPNDRFSAERPEGSISTLTIQRTEQRDSAMYRCASAGRGQQETQYFGPGTRLLVL.

The V gene is TRBV7-9, the J gene TRBJ2-7; the D gene is possibly TRBD2 (6 bases). Trimming removed 3 bases from V and 2 bases from J, with 14 bases in between. Germline V gene lookup returns CDR1 SEHNR and CDR2 FQNEAQ (reference sequence). CDR3 length: 15 residues. Here the CDR3 reads CASSLGGRMAYEQYF. The CDR3 DNA is TGTGCCAGCAGCTTGGGGGGACGGATGGCCTACGAGCAGTACTTC. Using reference TRBV7-9 and TRBJ2-7 for the parts outside the CDR3, the full variable domain is DTGVSQNPRHKITKRGQNVTFRCDPISEHNRLYWYRQTLGQGPEFLTYFQNEAQLEKSRLLSDRFSAERPKGSFSTLEIQRTEQGDSAMYLCASSLGGRMAYEQYFGPGTRLTVT.

This clone has a handful of counts. This chain links TRBV28 with TRBJ2-7; possible D gene TRBD2, 7 bases. Germline CDR1 reads MDHEN; CDR2 reads SYDVKM. This CDR3 is 14 amino acids long. Trimming cost V 6 bases and J 7 bases, with 19 bases left between them. The CDR3 region has the DNA TGTGCCAGCAGCAGGGGAGGGCCTGAGAGGGAGCAGTACTTC. Translated: CASSRGGPEREQYF.

This clone is a singleton in its sample. The chain links TRBV7-2 to TRBJ2-5; 7 bases are shared with TRBD1. CDR3 length: 15 amino acids. The V and J ends lost 1 base and 2 bases, in that order; junction bases with no gene match: 4. Germline V gene sequence: CDR1 SGHTA, CDR2 FQGNSA. The CDR3, as DNA: TGTGCCAGCAGCTTAGTCCGGGGACAGCAAGAGACCCAGTACTTC. Its protein is CASSLVRGQQETQYF. Full variable domain (rest looked up from reference TRBV7-2 and TRBJ2-5): GAGVSQSPSNKVTEKGKDVELRCDPISGHTALYWYRQSLGQGLEFLIYFQGNSAPDKSGLPSDRFSAERTGGSVSTLTIQRTQQEDSAVYLCASSLVRGQQETQYFGPGTRLLVL.

J is TRBJ2-5 and V is TRBV6-1, with a tentative D call TRBD1 (6 bases). The J call is in doubt because the DNA end fits TRBJ2-7 better. The CDR3 extends over 14 amino acids. Germline CDR1 MNHNS, CDR2 SASEGT. CDR3 residues: CASSKSGHMYEQYF. For the CDR3, the DNA is TGTGCCAGCAGTAAATCGGGACACATGTACGAGCAGTACTTC.

This clone came up once. This sequence joins TRBV28 and TRBJ2-5, with TRBD2 matching 7 bases. Germline V gene lookup returns CDR1 MDHEN and CDR2 SYDVKM. The CDR3 runs 14 residues. V gave up 3 bases and J gave up 1 base; unmatched junction bases: 2. In DNA, the CDR3 is TGTGCCAGCAGTTTCTCTAGCGGCCAAGAGACCCAGTACTTC. This codes for CASSFSSGQETQYF.

The V call is TRBV18, the J call TRBJ2-5; no definite D call. The germline V gene has CDR1 KGHSH and CDR2 LQKENI. The CDR3 runs to 12 residues. Trimming pared 2 bases from V and 2 bases from J, leaving 3 bases between. CDR3 coding DNA: TGTGCCAGCTCACCAGAGCAAGAGACCCAGTACTTC. It yields the protein CASSPEQETQYF.